Sequencing of this TCR beta chain was carried out in a study of T cells in localized non-small cell lung cancer. Study findings and constraints: Since sequencing was restricted to only one region of the tumor, intratumor heterogeneity remains a possibility. There was higher T cell clonality in uninvolved adjacent lung than in tumor, and it was highest there. In the blood, greater T cell density corresponded to longer overall survival. Among the top 100 tumor clones, a median about 57 appeared in adjacent lung.

Looked up from germline, CDR1 is MNHNS and CDR2 is SASEGT. V dropped 4 bases and J dropped 4 bases, with 10 bases sitting between them. The CDR3 extends over 13 amino acids. Sequencing was performed with immunoSEQ multiplex PCR; in TCRdb, only in-frame clones are kept and a portion is missing. The profile covers more than 70,000 clones, with 84% appearing a single time and roughly 3% taken by the ten largest. Details on this clone: Its specificity is not known.

This chain connects TRBV6-1 to TRBJ2-5, with D possibly being TRBD2 (6 bases). This TCR was sampled from a man aged 40 to 70 with stage I lung adenocarcinoma. The sequenced sample was peripheral blood, obtained before any cancer treatment. This CDR3 is CASSAGRLETQYF. The CDR3, as DNA: TGTGCCAGCAGTGCGGGGAGGCTAGAGACCCAGTACTTC.